Below, one TCR beta chain is given with its context. This record comes from a study of cytomegalovirus exposure and HLA in healthy donors. This CDR3 region has 15 residues. From germline, CDR1 is SEHNR and CDR2 FQNEAQ (reference sequence). J lost 3 bases, V lost 3 bases, and 4 bases had no gene match. PCR amplification relied on 60 Vbeta primers (plus 13 Jbeta primers). Sequencing was performed with immunoSEQ multiplex PCR; in TCRdb, only in-frame clones are kept and a portion is missing. The sample holds 130,000 to 150,000 clones, more than 60% seen once. The chain uses TRBV7-9 and TRBJ2-4; 8 nucleotides line up with TRBD2. The source material was PBMCs. This receptor was taken from a male donor in good health and CMV-seronegative. The CDR3 region is CASSFGGGLKNIQYF. The CDR3 DNA sequence: TGTGCCAGCAGCTTCGGCGGGGGGCTCAAAAACATTCAGTACTTC.